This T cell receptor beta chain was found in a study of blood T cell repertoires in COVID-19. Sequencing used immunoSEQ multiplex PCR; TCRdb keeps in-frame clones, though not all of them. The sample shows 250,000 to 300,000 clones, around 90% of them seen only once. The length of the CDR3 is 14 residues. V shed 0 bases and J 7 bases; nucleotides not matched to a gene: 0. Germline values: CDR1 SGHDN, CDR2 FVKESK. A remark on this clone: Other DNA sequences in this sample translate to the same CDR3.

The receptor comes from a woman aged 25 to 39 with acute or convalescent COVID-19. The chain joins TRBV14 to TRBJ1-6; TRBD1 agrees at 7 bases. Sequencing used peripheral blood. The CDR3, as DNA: TGTGCCAGCAGCCAAGAGACAGGGAATTCACCCCTCCACTTT. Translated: CASSQETGNSPLHF.